This T cell receptor (beta chain) was sequenced in a study of response to subunit inactivated influenza vaccine. Whole-study results and caveats: The study's authors posited that every seasonal influenza vaccination enlists few new T cells.

On this clonotype: No antigen is known for it.

After removal of 1 base from V and 14 bases from J, the junction contained 2 bases not matched to a gene. The CDR3 has 11 residues. Germline CDR1 reads LGHDT; CDR2 reads YNNKEL (reference sequence). TCRdb reanalysed the RT-PCR reads using MiXCR and keeps one entry per CDR3 protein. The sample records 500,000 to 550,000 distinct CDR3 sequences, around 21% being singletons. The sample was also reused in another study, on T cells expressing NK-cell markers. From that second work: UMIs accompanied the 5'RACE template switching by which TCR beta cDNA was made. These same clonotypes (in several donors) also led the CD3+CD56-NKG2C+ fraction.

Here the sequenced sample was CD4+ T cells sorted from PBMCs, taken 12 days after vaccination. This TCR derives from a man aged 50-60 years who received an inactivated influenza vaccine. V gene TRBV3-1 combines with J gene TRBJ2-5; TRBD2 agrees at 9 bases. The CDR3 coding sequence is TGTGCCAGCAGCCAAGGGACTAGCGTCTACTTC. Translated: CASSQGTSVYF.